Reported below is one T cell receptor beta chain. This clonotype was seen a handful of times. Its antigen is currently not known. No clone much larger than this one lies a single base away; base qualities are absent. Preparation of the library involved PCR. These reads were obtained on an Illumina HiSeq 2500. TCR libraries were prepared with molecular barcoding, using unique molecular identifiers to normalize TCRbeta repertoire quantification. TCRdb trimmed public reads at Q25 via fastp, called clones via MiXCR and kept in-frame beta chains. Each entry merges the rows of one CDR3 protein and shows their most common DNA and genes. This sample comprises fewer than 550,000 distinct CDR3 sequences, approximately 10% of them detected only once. The leading ten clones occupy roughly 6% of the sample. This specimen belongs to a study of T-cell reconstitution after alpha-beta-depleted transplantation in children (TCRdb year 2016). Describing the broader study: The study quantitatively tracked T-cell immune reconstitution after TCRalphabeta/CD19-depleted allogeneic hematopoietic cell transplantation in children using TCR repertoire profiling.

Relative to germline, V is missing 8 bases and J is missing 4 bases, with 15 bases of the junction outside any gene match. The cysteine opens and the phenylalanine closes a CDR3 of 16 amino acids. The CDR3 DNA has 48 bases and is translated from base 1. CDR1 is given as MNHEY and CDR2 as SMNVEV, both from the germline V gene (reference sequence). The sequence came from a human donor who donated a stem cell graft to a child with acute myeloid leukemia. This sequence uses TRBV27 and TRBJ1-2, and 8 bases in between align with TRBD1. The material was PBMCs from the stem cell graft donor, obtained from the stem cell graft. At the DNA level, the sequence is TGTGCCAGCGGCTCCCCTACTCGGGACAGGCCCTATGGCTACACCTTC. Its protein reads: CASGSPTRDRPYGYTF.